This T cell receptor beta chain was found in a study of Graves' ophthalmopathy and Graves' hyperthyroidism. CDR3 regions of TCR beta were amplified from RNA transcripts. The workflow started with a first-round RT-PCR run with HTBI primers and then moved on to a second-round multiplex PCR. MiXCR, run by TCRdb on the multiplex PCR reads, gives a single entry per CDR3 protein. The sample comprises 240,000 or so distinct CDR3 sequences, around 50% of which are singletons, and roughly 45% rests with the top ten. Points on this clonotype: What it binds is not known.

The starting material, approximately 10 ml of fresh peripheral blood, provided the PBMCs. Study-wide results and caveats: Also, most clonotypes expanded in the thyroid above 0.001 frequency appeared in blood.

Germline V gene sequence: CDR1 SGHTA, CDR2 FQGNSA. The CDR3 is 14 residues long. The V gene lost 1 base and the J gene lost 1 base, with 8 bases spanning the gap. The sequenced sample consisted of peripheral blood. The receptor was derived from an adult man with Graves' ophthalmopathy. The rearrangement uses TRBV7-2 and TRBJ2-7; D is uncertain. The CDR3 reads CASSLGERSYEQYF. The CDR3 DNA reads TGTGCCAGCAGCTTAGGAGAGAGATCCTACGAGCAGTACTTC.